This T cell receptor beta chain originates from a study of T cell responses to AZD1222 COVID-19 vaccine. Findings of the study overall: Clonal diversity may have been underestimated, and the donors were mostly white British, with more females than males. Baseline seropositives among AZD1222 recipients totaled only five to seven.

V dropped 0 bases and J dropped 8; count of bases not matched to a gene: 12. The CDR3 spans 16 residues. From germline, CDR1 is SGHRS and CDR2 YFSETQ. This clone turned up a few times. Its antigen is not known. Clones were read by immunoSEQ multiplex PCR, and TCRdb kept only the in-frame ones, dropping some. This sample has tens of thousands of clones; roughly 90% occur once, and the top ten carry more than 5%. This material consisted of peripheral blood, taken on day 0 of MenACWY control vaccination. The V gene is TRBV5-1, the J gene TRBJ1-2, with 8 nucleotides matching TRBD1. This clonotype was sampled from an adult in good health. The CDR3 is CASSLATGQDGVGYTF. The CDR3 coding sequence is TGCGCCAGCAGCTTGGCCACGGGACAGGATGGAGTAGGCTACACCTTC.